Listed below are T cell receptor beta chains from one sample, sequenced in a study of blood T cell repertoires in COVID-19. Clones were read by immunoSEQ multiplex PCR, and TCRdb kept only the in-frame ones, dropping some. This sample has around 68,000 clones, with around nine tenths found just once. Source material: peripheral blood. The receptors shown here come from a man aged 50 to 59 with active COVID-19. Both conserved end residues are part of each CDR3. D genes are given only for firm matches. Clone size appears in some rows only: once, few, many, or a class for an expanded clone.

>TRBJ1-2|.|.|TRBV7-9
CASRGGTLGYTF
TGTGCCAGCAGGGGAGGGACATTGGGCTACACCTTC
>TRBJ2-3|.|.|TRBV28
CASSLSEHADTQYF
TGTGCCAGCAGTTTAAGCGAACATGCAGATACGCAGTATTTT
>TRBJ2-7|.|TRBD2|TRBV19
CASSLIAGSSYEQYF
TGTGCCAGTAGCCTAATAGCGGGATCCTCCTACGAGCAGTACTTC
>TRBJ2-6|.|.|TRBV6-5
CASSLSGANVLTF
TGTGCCAGCAGTCTCTCTGGGGCCAACGTCCTGACTTTC
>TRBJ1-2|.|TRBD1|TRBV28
CASSPGQGLGGYTF
TGTGCCAGCAGCCCAGGACAGGGATTGGGAGGCTACACCTTC
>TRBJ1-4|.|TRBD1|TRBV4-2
CASSQEGTGGGGEKLFF
TGTGCCAGCAGCCAAGAAGGGACAGGGGGCGGAGGTGAAAAACTGTTTTTT
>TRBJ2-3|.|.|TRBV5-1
CASSLAGSSWVTDTQYF
TGCGCCAGCAGCTTGGCCGGCTCTAGCTGGGTCACAGATACGCAGTATTTT
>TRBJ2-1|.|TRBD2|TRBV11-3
CASSRGEGPYNEQFF
TGTGCCAGCTCACGGGGGGAGGGCCCCTACAATGAGCAGTTCTTC
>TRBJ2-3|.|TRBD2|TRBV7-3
CASSLGGGGTDTQYF
TGTGCCAGCAGCTTAGGCGGGGGGGGCACAGATACGCAGTATTTT
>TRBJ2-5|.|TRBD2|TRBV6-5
CASSYSLAGGVETQYF
TGTGCCAGCAGTTACTCCCTAGCGGGAGGGGTGGAGACCCAGTACTTC
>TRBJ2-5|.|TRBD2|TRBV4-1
CASSQAYASGRAETQYF
TGCGCCAGCAGCCAAGCTTATGCTAGCGGGAGGGCTGAGACCCAGTACTTC
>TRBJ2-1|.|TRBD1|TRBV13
CASSPPGQLYNEQFF
TGTGCCAGCAGCCCCCCGGGACAGCTTTACAATGAGCAGTTCTTC
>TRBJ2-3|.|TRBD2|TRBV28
CASIIGTSGRASDTQYF
TGTGCCAGCATCATCGGGACTAGCGGGAGGGCCTCGGATACGCAGTATTTT
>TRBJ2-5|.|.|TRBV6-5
CASSRDFETQYF
TGTGCCAGCAGCAGGGACTTTGAGACCCAGTACTTC
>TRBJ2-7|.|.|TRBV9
CASSVGRQGDYEQYF
TGTGCCAGCAGCGTAGGAAGGCAGGGTGATTACGAGCAGTACTTC
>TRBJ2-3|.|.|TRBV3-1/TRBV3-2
CASSQDSERLTDTQYF
TGTGCCAGCAGCCAAGACTCCGAGCGGCTCACAGATACGCAGTATTTT
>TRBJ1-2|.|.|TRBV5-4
CASSLVPGRVDYGYTF
TGTGCCAGCAGCTTGGTTCCGGGCAGGGTAGACTATGGCTACACCTTC
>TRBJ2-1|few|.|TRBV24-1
CATSDWIASAGEQFF
TGTGCCACCAGTGATTGGATCGCTTCCGCGGGGGAGCAGTTCTTC
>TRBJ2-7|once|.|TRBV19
CASSMANSYEQYF
TGTGCCAGTAGTATGGCAAACTCCTACGAGCAGTACTTC
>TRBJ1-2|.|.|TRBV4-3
CASSQDFYGGVDEYGYTF
TGCGCCAGCAGCCAAGATTTCTACGGAGGGGTCGATGAGTATGGCTACACCTTC
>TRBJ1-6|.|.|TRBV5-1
CASSETGSSYNSPLHF
TGCGCCAGCAGCGAAACCGGTAGCTCCTATAATTCACCCCTCCACTTT
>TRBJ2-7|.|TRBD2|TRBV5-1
CASSLAPSGTSYEQYF
TGCGCCAGCAGCTTGGCCCCTAGCGGCACCTCCTACGAGCAGTACTTC
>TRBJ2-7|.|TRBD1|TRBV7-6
CASSLAQGQGAEQYF
TGTGCCAGCAGCTTAGCGCAGGGACAGGGGGCCGAGCAGTACTTC
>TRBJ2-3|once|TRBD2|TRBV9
CASSDGLAGGGTDTQYF
TGTGCCAGCAGCGACGGACTAGCGGGAGGTGGCACAGATACGCAGTATTTT
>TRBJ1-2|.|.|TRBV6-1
CASSEAETWGYTF
TGTGCCAGCAGTGAAGCGGAGACCTGGGGCTACACCTTC
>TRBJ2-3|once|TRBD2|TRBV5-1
CASSLTSGSTDTQYF
TGCGCCAGCAGCCTGACTAGCGGAAGCACAGATACGCAGTATTTT
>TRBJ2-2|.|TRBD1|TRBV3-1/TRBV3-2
CASSQETTGGPGELFF
TGTGCCAGCAGCCAAGAGACAACAGGGGGCCCCGGGGAGCTGTTTTTT
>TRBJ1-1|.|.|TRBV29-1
CSVNRGNTEAFF
TGCAGCGTTAATCGGGGGAACACTGAAGCTTTCTTT
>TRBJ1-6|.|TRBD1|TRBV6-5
CASSYSRQGDSPLHF
TGTGCCAGCAGTTACTCGAGGCAGGGGGATTCACCCCTCCACTTT
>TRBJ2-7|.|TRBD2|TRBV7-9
CASSLAGARELPEQYF
TGTGCCAGCAGCTTAGCTGGGGCGCGGGAGCTTCCCGAGCAGTACTTC
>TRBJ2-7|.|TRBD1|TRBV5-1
CASSPGRQGVSYEQYF
TGCGCCAGCAGCCCAGGGCGACAGGGGGTGTCCTACGAGCAGTACTTC
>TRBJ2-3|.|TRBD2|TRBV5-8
CASRLAGGYTDTQYF
TGTGCCAGCCGACTAGCGGGGGGATACACAGATACGCAGTATTTT
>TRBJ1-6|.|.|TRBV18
CASSPSGDSSPLHF
TGTGCCAGCTCACCGTCAGGGGATAGTTCACCCCTCCACTTT
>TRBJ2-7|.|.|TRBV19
CASSIHGVSYEQYF
TGTGCCAGTAGTATCCACGGGGTGTCCTACGAGCAGTACTTC
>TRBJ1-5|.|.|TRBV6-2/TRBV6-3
CASSYRGRDQPQHF
TGTGCCAGCAGTTACAGGGGAAGGGATCAGCCCCAGCATTTT
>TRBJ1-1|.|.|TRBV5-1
CASSSSSTEAFF
TGCGCCAGCAGCTCCTCCTCGACTGAAGCTTTCTTT
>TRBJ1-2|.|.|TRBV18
CASSPTSGDGGGYTF
TGTGCCAGCTCACCTACGTCAGGGGATGGTGGAGGCTACACCTTC
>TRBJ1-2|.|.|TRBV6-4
CASSARVGSGYTF
TGTGCCAGCAGTGCCAGGGTGGGGTCTGGCTACACCTTC
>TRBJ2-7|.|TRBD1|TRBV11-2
CATTGTGGREQYF
TGTGCCACGACCGGGACAGGGGGCCGCGAGCAGTACTTC
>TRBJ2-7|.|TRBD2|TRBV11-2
CASSLDGGLAGLSSYEQYF
TGTGCCAGCAGCTTAGATGGGGGACTAGCGGGCCTCAGCTCCTACGAGCAGTACTTC
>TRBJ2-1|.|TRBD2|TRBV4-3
CASSPGWTSGYNEQFF
TGCGCCAGCAGCCCCGGTTGGACTAGCGGGTACAATGAGCAGTTCTTC
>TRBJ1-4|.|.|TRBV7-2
CASTGSLATNEKLFF
TGTGCCAGCACCGGGAGTTTGGCAACTAATGAAAAACTGTTTTTT
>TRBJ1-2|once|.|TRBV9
CASSVSGVDGYTF
TGTGCCAGCAGCGTATCAGGGGTTGACGGCTACACCTTC
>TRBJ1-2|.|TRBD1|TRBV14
CASSLGTDYLRGYTF
TGTGCCAGCAGCCTTGGGACAGACTATTTGAGGGGCTACACCTTC
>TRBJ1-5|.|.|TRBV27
CASSLAGRIGGTNQPQHF
TGTGCCAGCAGTTTAGCGGGTCGGATTGGCGGGACCAATCAGCCCCAGCATTTT
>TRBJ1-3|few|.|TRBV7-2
CASSLIRGSGNTIYF
TGTGCCAGCAGCTTAATAAGAGGCTCTGGAAACACCATATATTTT
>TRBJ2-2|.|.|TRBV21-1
CASRRDLVRAGELFF
TGTGCCAGCAGGCGGGACTTAGTTAGGGCCGGGGAGCTGTTTTTT
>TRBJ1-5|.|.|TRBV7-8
CASSLVVDFSNQPQHF
TGTGCCAGCAGCTTAGTAGTTGATTTTAGCAATCAGCCCCAGCATTTT
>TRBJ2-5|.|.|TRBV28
CASSYPSGPGAQYF
TGTGCCAGCAGTTACCCCAGTGGGCCCGGGGCCCAGTACTTC
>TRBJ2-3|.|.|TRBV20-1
CSASTPRATDTQYF
TGCAGTGCTAGTACCCCGCGGGCCACAGATACGCAGTATTTT
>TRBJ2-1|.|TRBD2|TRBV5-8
CASSLARTSGGEGEQFF
TGTGCCAGCAGCTTGGCCAGGACTAGCGGGGGGGAAGGTGAGCAGTTCTTC
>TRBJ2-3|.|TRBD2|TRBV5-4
CASSPWGSGGSTDTQYF
TGTGCCAGCAGCCCATGGGGTAGCGGGGGGTCTACAGATACGCAGTATTTT
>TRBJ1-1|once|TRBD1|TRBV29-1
CSIQGQPNTEAFF
TGCAGCATTCAGGGACAGCCGAACACTGAAGCTTTCTTT
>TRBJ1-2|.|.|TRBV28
CASSSPGGLYGYTF
TGTGCCAGCAGTTCCCCGGGGGGTTTGTATGGCTACACCTTC
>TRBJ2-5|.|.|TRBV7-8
CASNSIGGRETQYF
TGTGCCAGCAACTCAATAGGGGGACGGGAGACCCAGTACTTC
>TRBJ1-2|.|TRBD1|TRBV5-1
CASSLGTGGLWYTF
TGCGCCAGCAGCTTAGGGACAGGGGGTCTGTGGTACACCTTC
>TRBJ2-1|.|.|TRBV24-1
CATSDFTENDNEQFF
TGTGCCACCAGTGATTTTACAGAGAATGACAATGAGCAGTTCTTC